This TCR beta chain was captured in a study of CD8+ T cells in alopecia areata. Study details: At a dose of 5 to 10 mg twice daily, oral tofacitinib was given to treated patients. A 6-month period off drug followed tofacitinib, which lasted 6 to 18 months.

Trimming removed 4 bases at V and 5 bases at J, with 12 bases between. In germline, CDR1 is SGHDT, CDR2 YYEEEE. The CDR3 totals 13 residues. Described treatment: oral pan-JAK inhibitor, 5-10 mg twice daily. Concerning this clone: The antigen remains undetermined.

Study outcomes and limitations: While patients received tofacitinib, many expanded lesional clones remained present in scalp and blood.

Sequencing used cDNA as its template, made by extracting RNA and reverse transcribing it. Assay: immunoSEQ multiplex PCR; the TCRdb copy retains only in-frame clones and omits some. The sample yields more than 150,000 clones, approximately 50% seen once. The material was CD8+ T cells sorted from blood, obtained around week 54, from a patient treated with tofacitinib. The sequence was collected from a human donor with alopecia areata. V usage is TRBV5-6 and J usage is TRBJ1-2; possibly TRBD1 for D (5 bases). This CDR3 reads CASSATDEYGYTF. In DNA, the CDR3 is TGTGCCAGCAGCGCGACAGACGAGTATGGCTACACCTTC.